This TCR beta chain appears in the sequencing data of a study of T-cell memory formation after mild COVID-19. Study at large: Each donor largely had its own TCR clusters.

Whole-study results and caveats: A balance of CD4 and CD8 characterized clones contracting day 15 to 85, whereas later expanders leaned CD4+. CM and EM subsets held most contracting CD4+ clones; EMRA held CD8+ ones. Detection of some responders pre-infection suggested pre-existing cross-reactive memory T cells participated.

There are 16 residues in the CDR3. Germline CDR1 reads SGHRS; CDR2 reads YFSETQ. The V end lost 4 bases, the J end lost 1 base, and 14 bases lay between the germline ends. TCRdb re-derived calls from the 5' RACE reads in MiXCR, one entry per CDR3 protein. This table holds 250,000 to 300,000 distinct CDR3 sequences, roughly 15% found once. Comments on this clonotype: Antigen specificity is unknown.

This receptor was taken from a man aged 18 to 35 who had mild COVID-19 (a few samples of this study predate the infection). Cell type and time point are not known. The specimen sequenced was PBMCs or a T cell subset sorted from them (not recorded which). The V gene is TRBV5-1, the J gene TRBJ2-2; D might be TRBD2 (6 bases). CDR3 region: CASSPRGSGNTGELFF. The CDR3 region has the DNA TGCGCCAGCAGCCCTCGGGGTAGCGGGAACACCGGGGAGCTGTTTTTT.